These 16 T cell receptor beta chains originate from one sample sequenced in a study of CD8 T cells in ankylosing spondylitis (dated 2017 in TCRdb). The library relied on 5' RACE. The listed sequencing device is Illumina HiSeq 2500. Through fastp at Q25 and MiXCR, TCRdb rebuilt clones from the public reads, retaining in-frame beta chains. CDR3 protein sequences are deduplicated, and each keeps its most common genes and DNA. This sample lists 340,000 or so distinct CDR3 sequences; roughly 15% were detected once. 0.9% to 1.2% of the sample is in the top ten clones. Input material: blood, either unsorted or a sorted T cell fraction (not recorded which). The receptors shown here come from a male donor with ankylosing spondylitis or in good health (not recorded which).

This clonotype appeared a single time. The CDR3 nucleotides read TGTGCCAGCAGTTTGGCTAGGGCTGGTACGCAGTATTTT. Translating it yields CASSLARAGTQYF. The chain links TRBV12-3 or TRBV12-4 to TRBJ2-3; D is ambiguous. This CDR3 comprises 13 residues. Trimming left V 3 bases short and J 8 bases short, with 12 bases between.

The chain has TRBV4-2 and TRBJ2-6; TRBD1 is a possible D gene (5 bases). Germline values: CDR1 LGHNA, CDR2 YNFKEQ. V lost 4 bases and J lost 3, with 19 bases in between. This CDR3 comprises 18 residues. CDR3 in DNA: TGTGCCAGCAGCCTAAACGCCCGGCAGGGAAGTGGGGCCAACGTCCTGACTTTC. It is translated as CASSLNARQGSGANVLTF.

The table lists this clonotype with a few counts. V and J are TRBV7-9 and TRBJ2-1, with TRBD2 matching over 7 bases. CDR3 length: 14 residues. Germline V gives CDR1 SEHNR, CDR2 FQNEAQ (reference sequence). After removal of 3 bases from V and 3 bases from J, the junction contained 2 bases not matched to a gene. CDR3 in DNA: TGTGCCAGCAGCTTCAGCGGGGTCTACAATGAGCAGTTCTTC. Translating it yields CASSFSGVYNEQFF.

CDR3 nucleotide sequence: TGTGCCAGCGGCCTGATAGGGGGCGCGACCAAAAACATTCAGTACTTC. Amino acid sequence: CASGLIGGATKNIQYF. The chain joins TRBV12-3 or TRBV12-4 to TRBJ2-4; 7 positions agree with TRBD1. The CDR3 runs 16 residues. V lost 8 bases to trimming and J lost 2 bases; unmatched junction nucleotides: 12.

This clonotype was counted only a few times. The chain joins TRBV20-1 to TRBJ2-5; 9 bases agree with TRBD2. The CDR3 contains 14 residues. CDR1 is DFQATT, CDR2 SNEGSKA, per germline (reference sequence). V dropped 6 bases and J dropped 4; count of bases not matched to a gene: 9. The CDR3 here is CSALTGLAGETQYF. For the CDR3, the DNA is TGCAGTGCCCTCACGGGACTAGCTGGAGAGACCCAGTACTTC.

V usage is TRBV20-1 and J usage is TRBJ2-3; 7 bases line up with TRBD2. Per the germline V gene, CDR1 is DFQATT and CDR2 is SNEGSKA (reference sequence). Germline trimming cut 2 bases from V and 4 bases from J; bases unmatched to any gene: 15. The CDR3 covers 17 residues. The CDR3 protein is CSARRTPRAGAADTQYF. CDR3 nucleotide sequence: TGCAGTGCTAGAAGGACCCCTCGGGCGGGAGCTGCAGATACGCAGTATTTT.

This clonotype was detected only a few times. The rearrangement joins TRBV24-1 to TRBJ2-7, with D possibly matching TRBD2 (6 bases). V was trimmed by 6 bases and J by 7 bases, leaving 18 bases between them. This CDR3 has 14 amino acids. CDR1 KGHDR and CDR2 SFDVKD come from the germline V gene. The CDR3 DNA follows: TGTGCCACCAGTCCTGGGACTGGGCTTGGGGAGCAGTACTTC. Its translation is CATSPGTGLGEQYF.

The chain uses TRBV4-1 and TRBJ1-2; a possible D gene is TRBD1 (5 bases). The V end lost 1 base, the J end lost 4 bases, and 10 bases lay between the germline ends. Germline V gene lookup returns CDR1 MGHRA and CDR2 YSYEKL. The CDR3 spans 14 residues. The CDR3 loop reads CASSQVGTSYGYTF. Written as DNA, the CDR3 is TGCGCCAGCAGCCAAGTCGGGACGTCCTATGGCTACACCTTC.

A few counts support this clonotype. The V gene is TRBV11-1, the J gene TRBJ2-7; 10 nucleotides align to TRBD1. In germline, CDR1 is SGHAT, CDR2 FQDESV (reference sequence). With 3 bases clipped from V and 6 bases from J, the junction kept 11 bases outside the gene matches. The CDR3 extends over 16 amino acids. CDR3 nucleotide sequence: TGTGCCAGCAGCTTCGGGACAGGGGTAGGTGTGGCCGAGCAGTACTTC. Protein: CASSFGTGVGVAEQYF.

V and J are TRBV10-3 and TRBJ2-7; D not resolved. Germline assignment: CDR1 ENHRY and CDR2 SYGVKD. The CDR3 consists of 14 residues. The V gene lost 10 bases and the J gene lost 0 bases, with 16 bases spanning the gap. Here the CDR3 DNA reads TGTGCCACCGACCCCGGAACTTCCTCCTACGAGCAGTACTTC. Its protein product is CATDPGTSSYEQYF.

The V and J genes are TRBV2 and TRBJ2-7; D ambiguous. V lost 6 bases, J lost 7 bases, and 10 bases lay in between. Germline lookup yields CDR1 SNHLY and CDR2 FYNNEI. This CDR3 is built from 11 residues. In nucleotides, the CDR3 is TGTGCCAGCAGCATAGGGATGGAGCAGTACTTC. Translation gives CASSIGMEQYF. The full variable domain, its missing parts supplied by reference TRBV2 and TRBJ2-7, is EPEVTQTPSHQVTQMGQEVILRCVPISNHLYFYWYRQILGQKVEFLVSFYNNEISEKSEIFDDQFSVERPDGSNFTLKIRSTKLEDSAMYFCASSIGMEQYFGPGTRLTVT.

The chain links TRBV9 to TRBJ1-2; 7 bases line up with TRBD1. Germline CDR1 SGDLS, CDR2 YYNGEE. V shed 1 base and J 5 bases; nucleotides not matched to a gene: 5. CDR3 length equals 14 residues. The CDR3 spells CASSVIEGAYGYTF. The CDR3, as DNA: TGTGCCAGCAGCGTAATTGAGGGGGCGTATGGCTACACCTTC.

This clonotype has a handful of counts. The chain recombines TRBV18 with TRBJ1-3; D unclear. Trimming took off 1 base at V and 0 bases at J, with 10 bases between the two ends. Germline V gives CDR1 KGHSH, CDR2 LQKENI. The CDR3 length is 16 residues. DNA of the CDR3: TGTGCCAGCTCACCACGGGCCGAGAGCTCTGGAAACACCATATATTTT. Translating it yields CASSPRAESSGNTIYF.

This clonotype was recorded many times. The chain is built from TRBV20-1 and TRBJ2-7; 11 bases are shared with TRBD2. V shed 2 bases and J 3 bases; nucleotides not matched to a gene: 9. From germline, CDR1 is DFQATT and CDR2 SNEGSKA (reference sequence). This CDR3 is 16 amino acids long. The CDR3 region is CSARSSGRARIYEQYF. CDR3 nucleotide sequence: TGCAGTGCTAGAAGTAGCGGGAGGGCTAGAATCTACGAGCAGTACTTC.

The rearrangement uses TRBV5-1 and TRBJ2-2, with 7 bases fitting TRBD1. Trimming at V came to 4 bases and at J to 3 bases, leaving 6 bases not matched to a gene. Germline CDR1 is SGHRS and CDR2 is YFSETQ. The CDR3 is made up of 15 amino acids. The CDR3 is CASSMETGDTGELFF. The CDR3 nucleotides are TGCGCCAGCAGCATGGAAACAGGGGACACCGGGGAGCTGTTTTTT. The variable domain in full, with the rest retrieved from reference TRBV5-1 and TRBJ2-2, is KAGVTQTPRYLIKTRGQQVTLSCSPISGHRSVSWYQQTPGQGLQFLFEYFSETQRNKGNFPGRFSGRQFSNSRSEMNVSTLELGDSALYLCASSMETGDTGELFFGEGSRLTVL.

CDR3 in DNA: TGTGCCAGCAGCTCGGGACTGCCTTACACAGATACGCAGTATTTT. Translating it yields CASSSGLPYTDTQYF. The J gene is TRBJ2-3, the V gene TRBV5-6; tentative D call: TRBD2 (6 bases). This CDR3 is built from 15 residues. CDR1 is SGHDT and CDR2 is YYEEEE in the germline V gene. Trimming removed 3 bases at V and 2 bases at J, with 13 bases between.